Listed below are T cell receptor beta chains from one sample, sequenced in a study of CD8+CD57+ T cells in acquired aplastic anemia. MiXCR, run by TCRdb on the reads, gives a single entry per CDR3 protein. The table lists about 200,000 distinct CDR3 sequences, approximately 51% of them singletons. Material: sorted CD4+, CD8+, or CD8+CD57+ T cells (not recorded which) from PBMCs. These receptors were collected from a human donor with aplastic anemia. Both conserved end residues are part of each CDR3. A D gene is named only where the DNA matches it firmly. A clone size is listed for some rows: how often the clone was seen (once, few, many), or a class if it is expanded.

clone size: NA; V gene: TRBV15; D gene: TRBD1; J gene: TRBJ2-7; CDR3 DNA: TGTGCCACCAGCAGATCGGGACAGGGGACCTACGAGCAGTACTTC; CDR3 protein: CATSRSGQGTYEQYF
clone size: NA; V gene: TRBV7-2; D gene: NA; J gene: TRBJ2-1; CDR3 DNA: TGTGCCAGCAGCTTGGGCTTCCAAAGCAATGAGCAGTTCTTC; CDR3 protein: CASSLGFQSNEQFF
clone size: many; V gene: TRBV20-1; D gene: NA; J gene: TRBJ2-5; CDR3 DNA: TGCAGTGCTAGGGATTCCGGGACTGGCCGGGCGGAGACCCAGTACTTC; CDR3 protein: CSARDSGTGRAETQYF
clone size: many; V gene: TRBV5-1; D gene: NA; J gene: TRBJ1-2; CDR3 DNA: TGCGCCAGCAGCTGGAACAATGATGGCTACACCTTC; CDR3 protein: CASSWNNDGYTF
clone size: NA; V gene: TRBV18; D gene: NA; J gene: TRBJ1-5; CDR3 DNA: TGTGCCAGCTCACCTTACAGGGACCTATCCCATCAGCCCCAGCATTTT; CDR3 protein: CASSPYRDLSHQPQHF
clone size: once; V gene: TRBV6-5; D gene: TRBD2; J gene: TRBJ2-1; CDR3 DNA: TGTGCCAGCCACCCAGCGCGCGGGAGTGTTGGCAATGAGCAGTTCTTC; CDR3 protein: CASHPARGSVGNEQFF
clone size: many; V gene: TRBV20-1; D gene: NA; J gene: TRBJ2-5; CDR3 DNA: TGCAGTGCTAGACGGGACACCCCGCGAGAGACCCAGTACTTC; CDR3 protein: CSARRDTPRETQYF
clone size: many; V gene: TRBV7-3; D gene: TRBD1; J gene: TRBJ1-4; CDR3 DNA: TGTGCCAGCAGCTTAGGGGACAGGGGAAGGGTGGAACTGTTTTTT; CDR3 protein: CASSLGDRGRVELFF
clone size: many; V gene: TRBV5-8; D gene: NA; J gene: TRBJ2-7; CDR3 DNA: TGTGCCAGCAGCTTGGACGGGCAACGCTCCTACGAGCAGTACTTC; CDR3 protein: CASSLDGQRSYEQYF
clone size: few; V gene: TRBV18; D gene: TRBD1; J gene: TRBJ1-1; CDR3 DNA: TGTGCCAGCTCTCCACGGGACAGTCCAAAGTATTCTGAAGCTTTCTTT; CDR3 protein: CASSPRDSPKYSEAFF
clone size: many; V gene: TRBV20-1; D gene: NA; J gene: TRBJ2-7; CDR3 DNA: TGCAGTGCTCAGAAGACAGCCACCTACGCCTACGAGCAGTACTTC; CDR3 protein: CSAQKTATYAYEQYF
clone size: once; V gene: TRBV20-1; D gene: NA; J gene: TRBJ2-3; CDR3 DNA: TGCAGTGCTAGTAGGGGGATGGTAGATACGCAGTATTTT; CDR3 protein: CSASRGMVDTQYF
clone size: NA; V gene: TRBV29-1; D gene: NA; J gene: TRBJ2-3; CDR3 DNA: TGCAGCTTGGATGAGGGCCGAACAGATACGCAGTATTTT; CDR3 protein: CSLDEGRTDTQYF
clone size: NA; V gene: TRBV27; D gene: NA; J gene: TRBJ2-1; CDR3 DNA: TGTGCCAGCAGTCTCCAGGGGCTAGGTAATGAGCAGCTCTTC; CDR3 protein: CASSLQGLGNEQLF
clone size: few; V gene: TRBV2; D gene: NA; J gene: TRBJ1-5; CDR3 DNA: TGTGCCAGCAGTGGCCGGGGCGGGGGGGGTCAGCCCCAGCATTTT; CDR3 protein: CASSGRGGGGQPQHF
clone size: many; V gene: TRBV6-1; D gene: NA; J gene: TRBJ1-5; CDR3 DNA: TGTGCCAGCAGTGACATACAGGGACAGCCCCAGCATTTT; CDR3 protein: CASSDIQGQPQHF
clone size: NA; V gene: TRBV7-2; D gene: TRBD1; J gene: TRBJ2-7; CDR3 DNA: TGTGCCAGCAGCCATCCCGGGACAGGGGGCGGGTACGAGCAGTACTTC; CDR3 protein: CASSHPGTGGGYEQYF
clone size: many; V gene: TRBV20-1; D gene: NA; J gene: TRBJ1-1; CDR3 DNA: TGCAGTGCTAGGACAGGACTGAACACTGAAGCTTTCTTT; CDR3 protein: CSARTGLNTEAFF
clone size: NA; V gene: TRBV19; D gene: NA; J gene: TRBJ1-1; CDR3 DNA: TGTGCCAGTAGTATCTCCACGAACACTGAAGCTTTCTTT; CDR3 protein: CASSISTNTEAFF
clone size: NA; V gene: TRBV2; D gene: TRBD1; J gene: TRBJ2-2; CDR3 DNA: TGTGCCAGCCGGGACAGTGGGCTAATTACGAACACCGGGGAGCTGTTTTTT; CDR3 protein: CASRDSGLITNTGELFF
clone size: many; V gene: TRBV5-1; D gene: NA; J gene: TRBJ1-2; CDR3 DNA: TGCGCCAGCAGCTTGGGGGGGGACTATGGCTACACCTTC; CDR3 protein: CASSLGGDYGYTF
clone size: few; V gene: TRBV2; D gene: TRBD1; J gene: TRBJ1-2; CDR3 DNA: TGTGCCAGCAATTCCGGGACAGGTTACTATGGCTACACCTTC; CDR3 protein: CASNSGTGYYGYTF
clone size: NA; V gene: TRBV2; D gene: NA; J gene: TRBJ1-6; CDR3 DNA: TGTGCCAGCACGGGTCTTCCAGAGGGGGATAATTCACCCCTCCACTTT; CDR3 protein: CASTGLPEGDNSPLHF
clone size: NA; V gene: TRBV5-8; D gene: NA; J gene: TRBJ1-1; CDR3 DNA: TGCGCCAGCAGAGTAACACAGGGACTGAACACTGAAGCTTTCTTT; CDR3 protein: CASRVTQGLNTEAFF
clone size: NA; V gene: TRBV7-2; D gene: NA; J gene: TRBJ2-3; CDR3 DNA: TGTGCCAGCAGCTTAGACGGGAATGAGCAGTATTTT; CDR3 protein: CASSLDGNEQYF
clone size: NA; V gene: TRBV2; D gene: TRBD1; J gene: TRBJ1-4; CDR3 DNA: TGTGCCAGCAGTCTTGACAGGGGGCGAGGTGAAAAACTGTTTTTT; CDR3 protein: CASSLDRGRGEKLFF
clone size: NA; V gene: TRBV2; D gene: TRBD1; J gene: TRBJ2-1; CDR3 DNA: TGTGCCACCCCCGCGCCGAGGGACAGGGGGTTCCTAACTAAGGCCTACAATGAGCAGTTCTTC; CDR3 protein: CATPAPRDRGFLTKAYNEQFF
clone size: many; V gene: TRBV3-1; D gene: NA; J gene: TRBJ2-7; CDR3 DNA: TGTGCCAGCAGCCATTCGGCGGGGAAGATCGAGCAGTACTTC; CDR3 protein: CASSHSAGKIEQYF
clone size: NA; V gene: TRBV19; D gene: NA; J gene: TRBJ1-5; CDR3 DNA: TGTGCCGGTAGTTTCGAGACAGGACGTCAGCCCCAGCATTTT; CDR3 protein: CAGSFETGRQPQHF
clone size: many; V gene: TRBV7-2; D gene: NA; J gene: TRBJ2-2; CDR3 DNA: TGTGCCAGCAGCGCCGTGTTGGGGGCCGGGGAGCTGTTTTTT; CDR3 protein: CASSAVLGAGELFF
clone size: NA; V gene: TRBV5-5; D gene: NA; J gene: TRBJ1-1; CDR3 DNA: TGTGCCAGCAGCTTGGTCACGGAGAACACTGAAGCTTTCTTT; CDR3 protein: CASSLVTENTEAFF
clone size: NA; V gene: TRBV28; D gene: NA; J gene: TRBJ1-2; CDR3 DNA: TGTGCCAGCAGTTTGCCCCTTGGGGGGGTCGGCTACACCTTC; CDR3 protein: CASSLPLGGVGYTF
clone size: NA; V gene: TRBV25-1; D gene: NA; J gene: TRBJ2-7; CDR3 DNA: TGTGCCAGCTCCTCCTTGAGCTCCCACGAGCAGTACTTC; CDR3 protein: CASSSLSSHEQYF
clone size: many; V gene: TRBV10-3; D gene: NA; J gene: TRBJ1-3; CDR3 DNA: TGTGCCGCAAACAGCGGCGCCTCTGGAAACACCATATATTTT; CDR3 protein: CAANSGASGNTIYF
clone size: many; V gene: TRBV2; D gene: NA; J gene: TRBJ1-4; CDR3 DNA: TGTGCCAGCATTGACCGACAGCTTAATGAAAAACTGTTTTTT; CDR3 protein: CASIDRQLNEKLFF
clone size: many; V gene: TRBV9; D gene: NA; J gene: TRBJ2-5; CDR3 DNA: TGTGCCAGCAGCGTAGGGGGGGCTGAGGAGACCCAGTACTTC; CDR3 protein: CASSVGGAEETQYF
clone size: NA; V gene: TRBV2; D gene: NA; J gene: TRBJ1-1; CDR3 DNA: TGTGCCAGCAAGCTCGGGCCCCTAATGAACACTGAAGCTTTCTTT; CDR3 protein: CASKLGPLMNTEAFF
clone size: NA; V gene: TRBV11-2; D gene: TRBD2; J gene: TRBJ2-3; CDR3 DNA: TGTGCCAGCCAACGGGGGGCGGGGGGGCTCGATACGCAGTATTTT; CDR3 protein: CASQRGAGGLDTQYF
clone size: NA; V gene: TRBV7-8; D gene: TRBD2; J gene: TRBJ2-3; CDR3 DNA: TGTGCCAGCAGCGTAGGAGCGGGGGCGATCTCTAGCACAGATACGCAGTATTTT; CDR3 protein: CASSVGAGAISSTDTQYF
clone size: many; V gene: TRBV9; D gene: TRBD1; J gene: TRBJ1-3; CDR3 DNA: TGTGCCAGCAGCGCCCGACAGGGGGCAGGGGGAAACACCATATATTTT; CDR3 protein: CASSARQGAGGNTIYF
clone size: NA; V gene: TRBV20-1; D gene: NA; J gene: TRBJ2-4; CDR3 DNA: TGCAGTGCTAGAGATGCCCTAGGGGCGAACATTCAGTACTTC; CDR3 protein: CSARDALGANIQYF